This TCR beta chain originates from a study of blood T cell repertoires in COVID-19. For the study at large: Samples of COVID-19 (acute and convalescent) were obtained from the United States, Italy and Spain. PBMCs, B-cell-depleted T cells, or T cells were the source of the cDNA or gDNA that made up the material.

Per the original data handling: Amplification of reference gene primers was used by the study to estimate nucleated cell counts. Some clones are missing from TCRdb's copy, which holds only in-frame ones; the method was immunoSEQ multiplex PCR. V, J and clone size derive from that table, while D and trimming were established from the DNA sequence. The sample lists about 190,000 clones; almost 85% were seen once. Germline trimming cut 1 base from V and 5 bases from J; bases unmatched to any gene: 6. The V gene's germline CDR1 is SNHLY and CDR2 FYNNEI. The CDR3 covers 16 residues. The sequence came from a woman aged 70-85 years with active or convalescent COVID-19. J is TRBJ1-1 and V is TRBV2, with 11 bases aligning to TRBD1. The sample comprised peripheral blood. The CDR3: CASSEEDRGLGTEAFF. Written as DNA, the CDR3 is TGTGCCAGCAGTGAAGAGGACAGGGGGCTGGGTACTGAAGCTTTCTTT.